These T cell receptor beta chains were read from a single sample in a study of T cell responses to AZD1222 COVID-19 vaccine. Measured with immunoSEQ multiplex PCR; TCRdb has only the in-frame clones, and not every one. The data show 200,000 or so clones, with 87% seen just once and 2.5% to 3% held by the top ten. Sequencing was performed on peripheral blood, taken on day 0 of MenACWY control vaccination. The receptors stem from an adult in good health. Each CDR3 is given with its conserved first and last residue. D genes are given only for firm matches.

TRBJ2-1,NA,TRBV4-3,CASSQGQAVLYNEQFF
TRBJ2-5,NA,TRBV7-2,CASSLRQGAYQETQYF
TRBJ2-2,NA,TRBV3-1/TRBV3-2,CASSQVYATEVLPNTGELFF
TRBJ2-1,NA,TRBV7-2,CASISTWDNEQFF
TRBJ2-2,NA,TRBV9,CASSVAGVNTGELFF
TRBJ2-7,NA,TRBV9,CASGSAYEQYF
TRBJ2-7,TRBD2,TRBV6-1,CASSEGAGGTYEQYF
TRBJ2-1,TRBD2,TRBV11-3,CASSLGGLAGVFSYNEQFF
TRBJ1-3,NA,TRBV28,CASSFSSGNTIYF
TRBJ2-6,NA,TRBV27,CASSLSQAGANVLTF
TRBJ2-3,NA,TRBV6-2/TRBV6-3,CASSTGSTDTQYF
TRBJ2-2,TRBD2,TRBV10-1,CANGLAGGGELFF
TRBJ2-7,NA,TRBV7-8,CASRLDTISYEQYF
TRBJ2-7,TRBD1,TRBV28,CASSRFRGQGASYEQYF
TRBJ1-6,NA,TRBV11-2,CASSALNSPLHF
TRBJ2-1,NA,TRBV29-1,CSVEADWPAEQFF
TRBJ2-1,NA,TRBV3-1/TRBV3-2,CASSHSRPGQNEQFF
TRBJ2-7,NA,TRBV6-1,CASSEGEPLHYEQYF
TRBJ1-3,NA,TRBV23-1,CASSLRQSPGNTIYF
TRBJ1-1,NA,TRBV7-3,CASSLNAAGGTEAFF
TRBJ2-3,NA,TRBV7-9,CASSQADGYTDTQYF
TRBJ1-6,NA,TRBV6-5,CASMVGDRDNSPLHF
TRBJ2-7,TRBD1,TRBV13,CASSSGQGKYEQYF
TRBJ2-5,NA,TRBV30,CAWSVRLGETQYF
TRBJ2-3,NA,TRBV20-1,CSATTSNTQYF
TRBJ2-1,TRBD2,TRBV25-1,CASSDRLAGSYNEQFF
TRBJ1-2,NA,TRBV5-4,CASSLAPYGYTF
TRBJ2-1,TRBD1,TRBV19,CASSDRTGYNEQFF
TRBJ1-3,TRBD1,TRBV10-2,CASSAGTGLFGTSGNTIYF
TRBJ1-1,NA,TRBV4-1,CASSQYLLSSTNTEAFF
TRBJ2-7,NA,TRBV30,CAWSPGGGRAYEQYF
TRBJ1-4,NA,TRBV28,CASTLTQSTNEKLFF
TRBJ1-4,NA,TRBV14,CASSRRGRVPNEKLFF
TRBJ1-2,TRBD1,TRBV5-4,CASSWRTGADYGYTF
TRBJ1-5,TRBD1,TRBV2,CASSTQGYQPQHF
TRBJ2-3,TRBD2,TRBV9,CASSDSGRVADTQYF
TRBJ1-1,NA,TRBV7-8,CASSFDLQGQTEAFF
TRBJ1-1,NA,TRBV6-1,CASSELGRAFF
TRBJ1-1,NA,TRBV6-5,CASSYAGGTEAFF
TRBJ1-2,NA,TRBV11-2,CASSPGPNYGYTF
TRBJ1-6,TRBD1,TRBV9,CASRGDSRNSPLHF
TRBJ1-1,NA,TRBV12-3/TRBV12-4,CASNLIGVGAFF
TRBJ2-2,TRBD1,TRBV10-1,CASGADRENTGELFF
TRBJ2-3,TRBD1,TRBV12-3/TRBV12-4,CASVQGATDTQYF
TRBJ1-1,NA,TRBV11-2,CASSLDGGVDPEAFF
TRBJ2-1,TRBD2,TRBV24-1,CATSDPAAGLAGVEQFF
TRBJ1-3,NA,TRBV5-6,CASSFGGDTIYF
TRBJ2-7,NA,TRBV18,CASSPDYEQYF
TRBJ2-5,NA,TRBV6-2/TRBV6-3,CASTPAGWETQYF